This T cell receptor (beta chain) was profiled in a study of technical replicates of blood from several donors. The protocol was immunoSEQ multiplex PCR, while the TCRdb copy is restricted to in-frame clones and leaves out a portion. Among some 80,000 clones listed, approximately 75% were seen once. The germline gives CDR1 MNHNS, CDR2 SASEGT. Trimming left V 6 bases short and J 11 bases short, with 14 bases between. CDR3 size: 12 residues. The clonotype comes from a human donor in good health. Some clones in this sample may be carry-over from other donors' samples. The sequencing input was PBMCs. This chain connects TRBV6-1 to TRBJ1-5, with a tentative D call TRBD1 (6 bases). The CDR3 sequence is CASRPGAGAQHF. The CDR3 DNA is TGTGCCAGCAGGCCGGGTGCAGGGGCCCAGCATTTT.